Shown below are 29 T cell receptor beta chains from a single sample sequenced in a study of T cells in Graves' hyperthyroidism and ophthalmopathy. Template material for amplifying TCR beta CDR3 regions consisted of RNA transcripts. During a first-round RT-PCR of the TCR CDR3, the HTBI primer set was used. From the multiplex PCR reads, TCRdb called clonotypes with MiXCR, one entry per CDR3 protein. The profile shows roughly 500,000 distinct CDR3 sequences, about 45% of them singletons. The sequenced sample consisted of peripheral blood or thyroid tissue (not recorded which). The receptor set was obtained from an adult woman with Graves' disease, either hyperthyroidism or ophthalmopathy (not recorded which).

At least ten counts were recorded for this clonotype. This chain joins TRBV12-3 or TRBV12-4 and TRBJ2-7; D not certain. The CDR3 covers 12 residues. V was cut by 3 bases and J by 8 bases, with 11 bases left in between. CDR3 in amino acids: CASSFEGMKQYF. CDR3 DNA sequence: TGTGCCAGCAGTTTCGAAGGGATGAAGCAGTACTTC.

This chain connects TRBV14 to TRBJ1-4, with 8 bases lining up with TRBD1. J gave up 1 base and V 3 bases, and 4 bases lay outside the gene matches. The germline V gene encodes CDR1 SGHDN and CDR2 FVKESK. This CDR3 spans 16 amino acids. The CDR3 is CASSQAGTGTNEKLFF. As DNA, the CDR3 is TGTGCCAGCAGCCAGGCCGGGACAGGAACTAATGAAAAACTGTTTTTT.

This clonotype was detected ten times or more. The J gene is TRBJ1-1, the V gene TRBV6-2 or TRBV6-3, with 7 positions matching TRBD1. This CDR3 comprises 13 residues. Looked up from germline, CDR1 is MNHEY and CDR2 is SVGEGT. Trimming took 0 bases from V and 6 from J; bases not matched to a gene: 1. CDR3 amino acids: CASSYSTGSEAFF. The CDR3 DNA follows: TGTGCCAGCAGTTACTCGACAGGGTCTGAAGCTTTCTTT.

This rearrangement joins TRBV5-6 to TRBJ2-3, with 8 bases identical to TRBD1. Germline loops: CDR1 SGHDT, CDR2 YYEEEE. V shed 4 bases, J shed 2 bases, and the junction held 3 bases outside the gene matches. This CDR3 spans 14 amino acids. In nucleotides, the CDR3 is TGTGCCAGCAGCCAGGACAGGGACACAGATACGCAGTATTTT. This gives the protein CASSQDRDTDTQYF. Supplemented by reference TRBV5-6 and TRBJ2-3, the full variable domain reads DAGVTQSPTHLIKTRGQQVTLRCSPKSGHDTVSWYQQALGQGPQFIFQYYEEEERQRGNFPDRFSGHQFPNYSSELNVNALLLGDSALYLCASSQDRDTDTQYFGPGTRLTVL.

The V and J genes are TRBV29-1 and TRBJ1-1, with D possibly matching TRBD1 (5 bases). The V end was cut by 5 bases, the J end by 1 base, with 11 bases between. This CDR3 region has 13 residues. Germline V gene sequence: CDR1 SQVTM, CDR2 ANQGSEA. This CDR3 is CSVWDGGNTEAFF. In DNA, the CDR3 is TGCAGCGTTTGGGACGGAGGGAACACTGAAGCTTTCTTT.

This clonotype was found many times. V is TRBV5-6 and J is TRBJ1-5; D gene uncertain. Trimming left V 4 bases short and J 0 bases short, with 11 bases between. Germline V CDR1 and CDR2: SGHDT, YYEEEE. The CDR3 contains 15 residues. The CDR3 nucleotides read TGTGCCAGCAGCCCAGGACGGCATAGCAATCAGCCCCAGCATTTT. It translates to CASSPGRHSNQPQHF.

J is TRBJ1-6 and V is TRBV7-6; D unresolved. V was pared by 4 bases and J by 6 bases, with 10 bases between. The CDR3 spans 14 residues. Looked up from germline, CDR1 is SGHVS and CDR2 is FNYEAQ. The CDR3 protein is CASSSDVGNSPLHF. Written as DNA, the CDR3 is TGTGCCAGCAGCTCGGACGTGGGTAATTCACCCCTCCACTTT.

This chain links TRBV29-1 with TRBJ2-5; 9 bases are a match to TRBD1. Germline CDR1 is SQVTM and CDR2 is ANQGSEA. This CDR3 has 14 residues. V was pared by 2 bases and J by 5 bases, with 6 bases of the junction left unmatched. The CDR3 here is CSVEHTGGGETQYF. The CDR3 nucleotides read TGCAGCGTTGAACATACAGGGGGCGGCGAGACCCAGTACTTC.

The chain is built from TRBV10-3 and TRBJ1-1; D might be TRBD1 (5 bases). Per germline, CDR1 ENHRY and CDR2 SYGVKD. V dropped 4 bases and J dropped 5 bases, with 14 bases sitting between them. The CDR3 has 14 amino acids. CDR3 coding DNA: TGTGCCATCAGTGGGACGAACTGGGGGACTGAAGCTTTCTTT. Protein sequence: CAISGTNWGTEAFF.

Many counts were recorded for this clonotype. The CDR3 reads CASSDPWGAKGTQYF. CDR3 coding DNA: TGTGCCAGCAGTGACCCGTGGGGGGCGAAGGGGACCCAGTACTTC. The chain has TRBV25-1 and TRBJ2-5; either TRBD1 or TRBD2 may supply D (6 bases each). Trimming took 3 bases from V and 7 from J, leaving 18 bases between them. Germline V gives CDR1 MGHDK, CDR2 SYGVNS. This CDR3 has 15 residues.

This clonotype was found a few times. The genes are TRBV19 and TRBJ2-5; 11 bases are shared with TRBD2. The CDR3 is made up of 15 amino acids. V shed 3 bases and J 2 bases; nucleotides not matched to a gene: 2. CDR1 and CDR2 (germline): LNHDA, SQIVND (reference sequence). The DNA for the CDR3 is TGTGCCAGTAGTATGGGACTAGCGGTTCAAGAGACCCAGTACTTC. It is translated as CASSMGLAVQETQYF. Full variable domain (outside the CDR3, taken from reference TRBV19 and TRBJ2-5): DGGITQSPKYLFRKEGQNVTLSCEQNLNHDAMYWYRQDPGQGLRLIYYSQIVNDFQKGDIAEGYSVSREKKESFPLTVTSAQKNPTAFYLCASSMGLAVQETQYFGPGTRLLVL.

About this clonotype: Mismatch with germline at one junction end may stem from a read error. This chain joins TRBV12-3 or TRBV12-4 and TRBJ1-3; D is unresolved. The CDR3 is 8 amino acids. Written as DNA, the CDR3 is TGTGCCAGCAGTTTAGCGCACTTT. Translating gives CASSLAHF.

This sequence joins TRBV2 and TRBJ1-6; perhaps TRBD1 as D (5 bases). The CDR3 totals 14 residues. Germline CDR1 is SNHLY and CDR2 is FYNNEI. V was clipped by 6 bases and J by 10 bases, with 16 bases between them. Here the CDR3 reads CASRVAGWDSPLHF. In DNA form, the CDR3 reads TGTGCCAGCAGGGTGGCAGGGTGGGACTCACCCCTCCACTTT.

This rearrangement joins TRBV19 to TRBJ2-5; D is undetermined. The length of the CDR3 is 13 residues. Germline lookup yields CDR1 LNHDA and CDR2 SQIVND (reference sequence). V lost 7 bases, J lost 5 bases, and 14 bases lay in between. The CDR3 here is CASTTLDSETQYF. Here the CDR3 DNA reads TGTGCCAGTACCACCTTGGATTCGGAGACCCAGTACTTC. Complete variable domain (other parts from reference TRBV19 and TRBJ2-5): DGGITQSPKYLFRKEGQNVTLSCEQNLNHDAMYWYRQDPGQGLRLIYYSQIVNDFQKGDIAEGYSVSREKKESFPLTVTSAQKNPTAFYLCASTTLDSETQYFGPGTRLLVL.

The sample holds many counts of this clonotype. The chain recombines TRBV20-1 with TRBJ1-4, with D uncertain. CDR1 is DFQATT, CDR2 SNEGSKA, per germline (reference sequence). The CDR3 length is 12 residues. V shed 6 bases and J shed 1 base, with 6 bases lying between them. The CDR3 region has the DNA TGCAGTGCCCCCGGAACTAATGAAAAACTGTTTTTT. The encoded protein is CSAPGTNEKLFF.

The V gene is TRBV2, the J gene TRBJ1-3; 8 bases fit TRBD1. Germline V gene sequence: CDR1 SNHLY, CDR2 FYNNEI. V lost 6 bases, J lost 7 bases, and 8 bases stayed unmatched. The CDR3 runs to 14 residues. CDR3 sequence: CASSPSRDRNTIYF. Here the CDR3 DNA reads TGTGCCAGCAGCCCGTCCCGGGACAGGAACACCATATATTTT.

This chain joins TRBV5-1 and TRBJ1-6; 10 nucleotides line up with TRBD1. CDR3 length equals 15 residues. Germline V gives CDR1 SGHRS, CDR2 YFSETQ. With V trimmed by 4 bases and J by 10 bases, 8 bases remained unmatched. The CDR3 DNA is TGCGCCAGCAGCCTCCGGGACAGGGGTCAGTCACCCCTCCACTTT. Protein sequence: CASSLRDRGQSPLHF.

The rearrangement joins TRBV7-6 to TRBJ1-5; 8 nucleotides match TRBD1. The V gene end was trimmed by 0 bases and the J gene end by 4 bases; junction bases not matched to a gene: 5. The CDR3 has 16 residues. CDR1 is SGHVS, CDR2 FNYEAQ, per germline. CDR3 in DNA: TGTGCCAGCAGCTTAGCGCCGGACAGGGAGAATCAGCCCCAGCATTTT. The encoded protein is CASSLAPDRENQPQHF.

V gene TRBV28 combines with J gene TRBJ2-5; 10 positions agree with TRBD2. Germline CDR1 and CDR2: MDHEN and SYDVKM. This CDR3 comprises 16 residues. Trimming at V came to 5 bases and at J to 5 bases, leaving 11 bases not matched to a gene. The CDR3 sequence is CASSHLGTSVGETQYF. The DNA for the CDR3 is TGTGCCAGCAGTCACCTCGGGACTAGCGTCGGCGAGACCCAGTACTTC.

The rearrangement joins TRBV29-1 to TRBJ2-7, with D perhaps matching TRBD1 (7 bases). The CDR3 is made up of 15 amino acids. Trimming cost V 4 bases and J 4 bases, with 20 bases left between them. In germline, CDR1 is SQVTM, CDR2 ANQGSEA. The CDR3 DNA reads as TGCAGCGTTGGGCGGGACAGAGGGAAAGGGTACGAGCAGTACTTC. As protein: CSVGRDRGKGYEQYF.

The V and J genes are TRBV7-2 and TRBJ1-5, with 8 bases that match TRBD1. The V and J ends lost 5 bases and 0 bases, in that order; junction bases with no gene match: 3. Germline V gives CDR1 SGHTA, CDR2 FQGNSA. CDR3 length equals 15 residues. The CDR3 region has the DNA TGTGCCAGCAGCCCGGGACAGGCTAGCAATCAGCCCCAGCATTTT. The encoded protein is CASSPGQASNQPQHF.

This clonotype was detected ten times or more. The chain has TRBV20-1 and TRBJ2-5; D might be TRBD1 or TRBD2, each matching 7 bases. This CDR3 region has 14 residues. From germline, CDR1 is DFQATT and CDR2 SNEGSKA (reference sequence). V lost 6 bases and J lost 4, with 18 bases in between. CDR3 residues: CSARWEGALETQYF. The DNA for the CDR3 is TGCAGTGCCCGCTGGGAGGGGGCTCTAGAGACCCAGTACTTC.

This clonotype showed up many times. The gene calls are TRBV9 and TRBJ2-2; 8 nucleotides line up with TRBD1. V lost 0 bases, J lost 0 bases, and 7 bases stayed unmatched. The CDR3 consists of 18 residues. CDR1 and CDR2 from the germline V gene are SGDLS and YYNGEE. The CDR3 DNA reads TGTGCCAGCAGCGTAGGTCCGGCGGACAGGGCGAACACCGGGGAGCTGTTTTTT. Its translation: CASSVGPADRANTGELFF.

The chain uses TRBV2 and TRBJ1-2; D remains unclear. CDR1 is SNHLY, CDR2 FYNNEI, per germline. The CDR3 sequence is 15 residues long. Trimming took off 9 bases at V and 4 bases at J, with 21 bases between the two ends. The CDR3, as DNA: TGTGCCAGTCCTCGGCCGCGAGGAGACTCCTATGGCTACACCTTC. It encodes CASPRPRGDSYGYTF. The whole variable domain, remainder taken from reference TRBV2 and TRBJ1-2, is EPEVTQTPSHQVTQMGQEVILRCVPISNHLYFYWYRQILGQKVEFLVSFYNNEISEKSEIFDDQFSVERPDGSNFTLKIRSTKLEDSAMYFCASPRPRGDSYGYTFGSGTRLTVV.

The table lists this clonotype with many counts. The chain is built from TRBV7-2 and TRBJ2-5; no firm D call. The germline V and J ends were trimmed by 3 bases and 5 bases, with 13 bases remaining between them. CDR3 size: 14 residues. Germline-derived CDR1 and CDR2 are SGHTA and FQGNSA. This chain's CDR3 is CASSFNGPQETQYF. DNA of the CDR3: TGTGCCAGCAGCTTCAACGGGCCCCAGGAGACCCAGTACTTC.

This chain connects TRBV20-1 to TRBJ1-5; D gene ambiguous. V lost 6 bases, J lost 2 bases, and 8 bases lay in between. CDR3 length: 12 residues. CDR1 and CDR2 (germline): DFQATT, SNEGSKA (reference sequence). CDR3 coding DNA: TGCAGTGCAATGGCAGGCAATCAGCCCCAGCATTTT. It codes for CSAMAGNQPQHF.

This clonotype was counted many times. V usage is TRBV9 and J usage is TRBJ1-1; D unresolved. The CDR3 sequence is 16 residues long. V lost 0 bases, J lost 0 bases, and 12 bases lay in between. Germline-derived CDR1 and CDR2 are SGDLS and YYNGEE. The CDR3 coding sequence is TGTGCCAGCAGCGTAGATGGTAGGGTCCTGAACACTGAAGCTTTCTTT. As protein: CASSVDGRVLNTEAFF. Full variable domain (outside the CDR3, taken from reference TRBV9 and TRBJ1-1): DSGVTQTPKHLITATGQRVTLRCSPRSGDLSVYWYQQSLDQGLQFLIQYYNGEERAKGNILERFSAQQFPDLHSELNLSSLELGDSALYFCASSVDGRVLNTEAFFGQGTRLTVV.

This chain connects TRBV25-1 to TRBJ1-5, with D unresolved. This CDR3 is built from 13 residues. V was clipped by 3 bases and J by 4 bases, with 7 bases between them. CDR1 and CDR2 (germline): MGHDK, SYGVNS. CDR3 DNA sequence: TGTGCCAGCAGTGATAAAGGAAATCAGCCCCAGCATTTT. Protein product: CASSDKGNQPQHF.

The rearrangement links TRBV29-1 to TRBJ1-1; D is possibly TRBD1 (6 bases). CDR1 is SQVTM and CDR2 is ANQGSEA in the germline V gene. The CDR3 loop spans 12 amino acids. V gave up 7 bases and J gave up 3 bases, with 12 bases separating them. CDR3: CSGNRDDTEAFF. In nucleotides, the CDR3 is TGCAGCGGAAACAGGGACGACACTGAAGCTTTCTTT.